What follows describes a single T cell receptor (beta chain). Naive CD8 cells were CD45RO-negative, positively selected for CCR7, excluding terminally differentiated effector memory CD45RA+ cells. Profiled with immunoSEQ multiplex PCR; TCRdb holds only in-frame clones, not every one. The sample includes about 1,800,000 clones, about 95% of them seen just once. The data derive from a study of shared clonotypes between healthy human individuals. From germline, CDR1 is SGHDT and CDR2 YYEEEE. With 4 bases removed from V and 3 bases from J, the gap between germline ends came to 14 bases. The CDR3 extends over 14 amino acids.

Sample: naive CD8+ T cells sorted from blood. This clonotype was obtained from a man younger than 30 in good health. The rearrangement joins TRBV5-6 to TRBJ2-7, with TRBD1 as a possible D gene (6 bases). Written as DNA, the CDR3 is TGTGCCAGCAGCCAGGGACATGGAGACTACGAGCAGTACTTC. This translates into CASSQGHGDYEQYF.